The rows below give T cell receptor beta chains drawn from one sample of a study of T-cell memory formation after mild COVID-19. In TCRdb, the 5' RACE reads were re-called with MiXCR into one record per CDR3 protein. The sample consists of roughly 340,000 distinct CDR3 sequences, less than 25% of them appearing once. The specimen was PBMCs or a T cell subset sorted from them (not recorded which). Receptor source: a man younger than 35 who had mild COVID-19 (a few samples of this study predate the infection). Cell type and time point are not known. The CDR3 runs from the conserved cysteine through the conserved F or W. The D gene is left open where the match is weak. Size values are once, few and many counts, or a class for expanded clones, and some rows have none.

j_call | d_call | v_call | clone_size | cdr3_nt | cdr3_aa
TRBJ1-1 | - | TRBV5-1 | few | TGCGCCAGCAGCTCGGGGATGGGACAAGTTGAAGCTTTCTTT | CASSSGMGQVEAFF
TRBJ2-3 | - | TRBV2 | - | TGTGCCAGCTTAACCACAGATACGCAGTATTTT | CASLTTDTQYF
TRBJ1-6 | - | TRBV15 | - | TGTGCCACCAGACCAAATTCGTATAATTCACCCCTCCACTTT | CATRPNSYNSPLHF
TRBJ2-1 | - | TRBV11-3 | - | TGTGCCAGCAGCCGTAACAGGGGAGGGGTCCATGAGCAGTTCTTC | CASSRNRGGVHEQFF
TRBJ2-2 | TRBD1 | TRBV5-1 | many | TGCGCCAGCAGCTTGAGGACAGGAGCCACCGGGGAGCTGTTTTTT | CASSLRTGATGELFF
TRBJ2-7 | - | TRBV12-3/TRBV12-4 | - | TGTGCCAGCAGTTTGGGCAGGGTCCACGAGCAGTACTTC | CASSLGRVHEQYF
TRBJ2-6 | TRBD2 | TRBV6-5 | few | TGTGCCAGCAGTGGACTAGCGGGGGTGGGTGGGGCCAACGTCCTGACTTTC | CASSGLAGVGGANVLTF
TRBJ1-6 | - | TRBV5-1 | - | TGCGCCAGCAGCGACCGACAGGCAAATTCACCCCTCCACTTT | CASSDRQANSPLHF
TRBJ1-1 | - | TRBV10-1 | - | TGCGCCAGCAGTGATATGACCAACACTGAAGCTTTCTTT | CASSDMTNTEAFF
TRBJ1-6 | - | TRBV7-2 | few | TGTGCCGGGGGCGAACGGAATAATTCACCCCTCCACTTT | CAGGERNNSPLHF
TRBJ1-2 | - | TRBV4-3 | - | TGCGCCAGCAGCCAAGATCCCCTCAACTATGGCTACACCTTC | CASSQDPLNYGYTF
TRBJ2-3 | - | TRBV7-2 | few | TGTGCCAGCAGCTTCTGGAAGCCGGGCTCGCAGTATTTT | CASSFWKPGSQYF
TRBJ2-2 | - | TRBV9 | - | TGTGCCAGCAGCGTAGCTGCAGCCAACACCGGGGAGCTGTTTTTT | CASSVAAANTGELFF
TRBJ2-3 | - | TRBV20-1 | - | TGCAGTGCTAGAGATCAGCGGGCTGCAGATACGCAGTATTTT | CSARDQRAADTQYF
TRBJ1-6 | - | TRBV6-2/TRBV6-3 | - | TGTGCCAGCAGTTACCTGGGGTCTGCACATTCACCCCTCCACTTT | CASSYLGSAHSPLHF
TRBJ2-1 | - | TRBV12-3/TRBV12-4 | many | TGTGCCAGCAGGCTTGCGGGTGCCACCTACAATGAGCAGTTCTTC | CASRLAGATYNEQFF
TRBJ1-2 | - | TRBV20-1 | - | TGCAGTGCTAGGTGGCTCCTCTATGGCTACACCTTC | CSARWLLYGYTF
TRBJ2-7 | TRBD1 | TRBV7-9 | large | TGTGCCAGCAGCGCACTCGACAGGGACACCTACGAGCAGTACTTC | CASSALDRDTYEQYF
TRBJ2-3 | - | TRBV7-9 | - | TGTGCCAGCAGCTTAGAGGGTTATGATACGCAGTATTTT | CASSLEGYDTQYF
TRBJ1-2 | - | TRBV29-1 | - | TGCAGCGTTCTTCCTCTCGGCGATGCTCGCGGCTACACCTTC | CSVLPLGDARGYTF
TRBJ2-1 | - | TRBV30 | - | TGTGCCTGGAGTGTACGATTTTGGGATAATGAGCAGTTCTTC | CAWSVRFWDNEQFF
TRBJ2-1 | - | TRBV5-4 | - | TGTGCCAGCAGCCTACGGCAGGGGGGCTCCTACAATGAGCAGTTCTTC | CASSLRQGGSYNEQFF
TRBJ2-4 | - | TRBV28 | - | TGTGCCAGCAGTTTAGGGGATCTAGCCAAAAACATTCAGTACTTC | CASSLGDLAKNIQYF
TRBJ2-1 | - | TRBV2 | - | TGTGCCAGCAGTTCGGGGTACGGGGGCAATGAGCAGTTCTTC | CASSSGYGGNEQFF
TRBJ1-2 | - | TRBV28 | - | TGTGCCAGCAGTTCGGCATCGTACGACAGGAACTATGGCTACACCTTC | CASSSASYDRNYGYTF
TRBJ1-2 | TRBD1 | TRBV24-1 | many | TGTGCCACCAGTGTCCACAGGGGGCGAAGCTTCTATGGCTACACCTTC | CATSVHRGRSFYGYTF
TRBJ1-6 | - | TRBV9 | - | TGTGCCAGCGGAGACAGATCACCCCTCCACTTT | CASGDRSPLHF
TRBJ2-1 | - | TRBV18 | - | TGTGCCAGCTCACAGTTTGGCTCCTACAATGAGCAGTTCTTC | CASSQFGSYNEQFF
TRBJ2-5 | TRBD2 | TRBV24-1 | few | TGTGCCACCAGTGTCGCGGGGACTAGAGGGGAGACCCAGTACTTC | CATSVAGTRGETQYF
TRBJ2-7 | - | TRBV12-3/TRBV12-4 | few | TGTGCCAGCACGGGTTTGGAGGCCTCCAGGCAGTACTTC | CASTGLEASRQYF
TRBJ1-5 | TRBD1 | TRBV6-6 | - | TGTGCCAGCAGTAGGGGACAGGGTGCTCAGCCCCAGCATTTT | CASSRGQGAQPQHF
TRBJ2-2 | TRBD1 | TRBV6-5 | - | TGTGCCAGCAGGGGGACAGTCACCGGGGAGCTGTTTTTT | CASRGTVTGELFF
TRBJ2-7 | - | TRBV6-1 | - | TGTGCCAGCAACCGAGACATGTCCTACGAGCAGTACTTC | CASNRDMSYEQYF
TRBJ2-2 | TRBD1 | TRBV5-1 | few | TGCGCCACCACCAGGGGGCTTGACGGCACCGGGGAGCTGTTTTTT | CATTRGLDGTGELFF
TRBJ1-3 | TRBD1 | TRBV5-1 | few | TGCGCCAGCAGCTTGACAGGGGGAGGAAACACCATATATTTT | CASSLTGGGNTIYF
TRBJ2-1 | - | TRBV4-3 | - | TGCGCCAGCAGCCATACCCGGGACTGGGGCTCCTACAATGAGCAGTTCTTC | CASSHTRDWGSYNEQFF
TRBJ2-2 | - | TRBV5-5 | - | TGTGCCAGCAGCTTGGGTGCCACCACCGGGGAGCTGTTTTTT | CASSLGATTGELFF
TRBJ1-2 | - | TRBV7-2 | - | TGTGCCAGCAGCTCGCCGGGACTGCTGGAAGGCTACACCTTC | CASSSPGLLEGYTF
TRBJ1-1 | TRBD1 | TRBV20-1 | - | TGCAGTGCTAGAGAAGGGGGCGACACTGAAGCTTTCTTT | CSAREGGDTEAFF
TRBJ1-2 | - | TRBV19 | few | TGTGCCAGCTCGAGTAGGGGCATCTACTATGGCTACACCTTC | CASSSRGIYYGYTF
TRBJ2-5 | - | TRBV18 | few | TGTGCCAGCTCACCACCGCTCCAAGAGACCCAGTACTTC | CASSPPLQETQYF
TRBJ2-2 | - | TRBV5-1 | - | TGCGCCAGCAGCTTGGTAGGGCTGGCCGGGGAGCTGTTTTTT | CASSLVGLAGELFF
TRBJ2-6 | - | TRBV6-1 | - | TGTGCCAGCCTCTTCGGACAGTCTGGGGCCAACGTCCTGACTTTC | CASLFGQSGANVLTF
TRBJ2-1 | TRBD2 | TRBV7-8 | many | TGTGCCAGCAGCTTAGGGACTAGCGGGGCGAATGAGCAGTTCTTC | CASSLGTSGANEQFF
TRBJ1-1 | TRBD1 | TRBV11-2 | - | TGTGCCAGCAGCAGGAAGCCGGGACAGGGGACTGAAGCTTTCTTT | CASSRKPGQGTEAFF
TRBJ2-1 | TRBD2 | TRBV2 | many | TGTGCCAGCGGCACTCCCGAACTAGCGGGGGAAGAGAATGAGCAGTTCTTC | CASGTPELAGEENEQFF
TRBJ2-5 | TRBD1 | TRBV7-9 | - | TGTGCCAGCAGCACACGACAGGGGGTTTTCGAGACCCAGTACTTC | CASSTRQGVFETQYF
TRBJ1-4 | TRBD1 | TRBV7-2 | few | TGTGCCAGCAGCTTTGACAGGGGGCATGAAAAACTGTTTTTT | CASSFDRGHEKLFF
TRBJ1-5 | TRBD1 | TRBV4-2 | - | TGTGCCAGCAGCCAAGGGGCACCGGACAGGGGCAATCAGCCCCAGCATTTT | CASSQGAPDRGNQPQHF
TRBJ2-7 | - | TRBV29-1 | few | TGCAGCGTCGCTTCTCGGTGGGGAGACTACGAGCAGTACTTC | CSVASRWGDYEQYF
TRBJ2-3 | - | TRBV11-3 | few | TGTGCCAGCAGCTTTATAGGTGCAGATACGCAGTATTTT | CASSFIGADTQYF
TRBJ2-7 | - | TRBV29-1 | - | TGCAGCGCCCTGACAGGTGAGCTCTCCTACGAGCAGTACTTC | CSALTGELSYEQYF
TRBJ2-3 | - | TRBV5-5 | once | TGTGCCAGCAGAACCCCAGGGGGGTATACGCAGTATTTT | CASRTPGGYTQYF